The 28 T cell receptor beta chains given below trace back to one sample, sequenced in a study of blood T cell repertoires in COVID-19. Repertoires were generated with immunoSEQ multiplex PCR, while TCRdb's copy carries only in-frame clones and drops some. The data show some 100,000 clones, approximately 86% seen once. Sequencing used PBMCs or T cells enriched from blood (not recorded which). The source is a woman between 45 and 65 years old who had recovered from COVID-19.

The V gene is TRBV28, the J gene TRBJ2-1; D not resolved. Germline CDR1 is MDHEN and CDR2 is SYDVKM. The CDR3 runs 14 residues. Trimming shortened V by 1 base and J by 9 bases, and 13 bases separated the two germline ends. The CDR3 nucleotides are TGTGCCAGCAGTTTATTTACAGATAATACTGAGCAGTTCTTC. It translates to CASSLFTDNTEQFF.

This chain connects TRBV25-1 to TRBJ1-2; D may be TRBD1 (5 bases). The CDR3 is 16 residues long. Germline assignment: CDR1 MGHDK and CDR2 SYGVNS. V lost 3 bases, J lost 1 base, and 15 bases lay in between. DNA of the CDR3: TGTGCCAGCAGTGAGTCGTACGGGACTAATAACTATGGCTACACCTTC. Translation: CASSESYGTNNYGYTF.

This chain joins TRBV12-5 and TRBJ1-2; D remains ambiguous. The CDR3 covers 12 residues. CDR1 and CDR2 (germline): LGHNT, FRNRAP. V was shortened by 1 base and J by 5 bases, with 5 bases between the two germline ends. CDR3 DNA sequence: TGTGCTAGTGGTTTGGGGCATTATGGCTACACCTTC. It yields the protein CASGLGHYGYTF.

V and J are TRBV7-9 and TRBJ2-3; 9 positions agree with TRBD1. The trim removed 3 bases at V and 3 bases at J, leaving 4 bases unmatched. The CDR3 sequence is 15 residues long. Germline values: CDR1 SEHNR, CDR2 FQNEAQ (reference sequence). The CDR3 nucleotides read TGTGCCAGCAGCTTCGGGACAGGGCGGACAGATACGCAGTATTTT. It specifies CASSFGTGRTDTQYF.

This chain connects TRBV6-5 to TRBJ1-1; a possible D gene is TRBD1 (6 bases). The CDR3 is 14 amino acids. V was cut by 4 bases and J by 1 base, with 10 bases left in between. CDR1 is MNHEY and CDR2 is SVGAGI in the germline V gene. CDR3 in DNA: TGTGCCAGCAGTTCAAGGGGGGGGAACACTGAAGCTTTCTTT. This translates into CASSSRGGNTEAFF.

The chain has TRBV5-1 and TRBJ2-1, with 11 bases aligning to TRBD2. The V gene end was trimmed by 0 bases and the J gene end by 0 bases; junction bases not matched to a gene: 2. Germline V CDR1 and CDR2: SGHRS, YFSETQ. The CDR3 runs 17 residues. The CDR3, as DNA: TGCGCCAGCAGCTTGGGACTAGCGGGGAGCTCCTACAATGAGCAGTTCTTC. It yields the protein CASSLGLAGSSYNEQFF.

This clone is classed as medium-sized. The chain carries TRBV10-3 and TRBJ1-1; 7 nucleotides line up with TRBD1. V lost 11 bases to trimming and J lost 3 bases; unmatched junction nucleotides: 9. CDR3 size: 13 residues. Germline lookup yields CDR1 ENHRY and CDR2 SYGVKD. The CDR3 loop reads CALRQGEDTEAFF. CDR3 nucleotide sequence: TGTGCCTTAAGACAGGGAGAGGACACTGAAGCTTTCTTT.

The chain employs TRBV4-1 and TRBJ1-2; a possible D gene is TRBD1 (5 bases). Germline CDR1 is MGHRA and CDR2 is YSYEKL. The V gene lost 1 base and the J gene lost 1 base, with 16 bases spanning the gap. The CDR3 runs to 17 residues. In DNA, the CDR3 is TGCGCCAGCAGCCAAGGTTCTGCCAGGGCGCGTAACTATGGCTACACCTTC. It translates to CASSQGSARARNYGYTF.

The gene calls are TRBV5-5 and TRBJ2-5; 7 bases fit TRBD2. The CDR3 has 19 residues. CDR1 is SGHKS and CDR2 is YYEKEE in the germline V gene (reference sequence). V lost 6 bases and J lost 0; bases outside the gene matches: 20. The CDR3 loop is CASNDPAGEEAMYQETQYF. In nucleotides, the CDR3 is TGTGCCAGCAACGACCCCGCGGGGGAAGAAGCGATGTACCAAGAGACCCAGTACTTC.

This clone was detected once. This chain joins TRBV11-1 and TRBJ2-4; 8 nucleotides line up with TRBD2. J lost 4 bases, V lost 4 bases, and 0 bases had no gene match. CDR3 length: 13 residues. Germline V gives CDR1 SGHAT, CDR2 FQDESV (reference sequence). The CDR3 DNA reads as TGTGCCAGCAGCTCGGGGGGGAAAAACATTCAGTACTTC. Translating gives CASSSGGKNIQYF.

The chain uses TRBV7-8 and TRBJ1-1; possibly TRBD1 for D (6 bases). The CDR3 sequence is 14 residues long. CDR1 is SGHVS, CDR2 FQNEAQ, per germline. V was cut by 5 bases and J by 4 bases, with 14 bases left in between. CDR3 nucleotides: TGTGCCAGCAGCCCAGGGGACGAGCGCACTGAAGCTTTCTTT. This sequence encodes CASSPGDERTEAFF. Looking up the rest from reference TRBV7-8 and TRBJ1-1 gives the full variable domain: GAGVSQSPRYKVAKRGQDVALRCDPISGHVSLFWYQQALGQGPEFLTYFQNEAQLDKSGLPSDRFFAERPEGSVSTLKIQRTQQEDSAVYLCASSPGDERTEAFFGQGTRLTVV.

CDR3 residues: CASSPSGTGRETQYF. CDR3 DNA sequence: TGTGCCAGCAGCCCCTCAGGGACAGGGAGGGAGACCCAGTACTTC. The chain carries TRBV7-6 and TRBJ2-5; 9 bases are a match to TRBD1. The V gene's germline CDR1 is SGHVS and CDR2 FNYEAQ. Trimming took 5 bases from V and 5 from J; bases not matched to a gene: 9. This CDR3 spans 15 amino acids.

CDR3 sequence reads: CATSNRGEAQPQHF. Here the CDR3 DNA reads TGTGCCACCAGCAACAGGGGCGAGGCTCAGCCCCAGCATTTT. The chain links TRBV24-1 to TRBJ1-5, with 7 bases identical to TRBD1. With 7 bases clipped from V and 6 bases from J, the junction kept 8 bases outside the gene matches. Germline V lookup: CDR1 KGHDR, CDR2 SFDVKD. The CDR3 has 14 residues.

Worth noting for this clone: The junction departs from the called germline gene at one end, perhaps through a read error. The chain has TRBV2 and TRBJ2-7; D may be TRBD1 (6 bases). The CDR3 covers 11 residues. Germline CDR1 reads SNHLY; CDR2 reads FYNNEI. The CDR3 sequence is CASSEWGPEDF. As DNA, the CDR3 is TGTGCCAGCAGTGAGTGGGGGCCCGAAGACTTC. The full variable domain, its missing parts supplied by reference TRBV2 and TRBJ2-7, is EPEVTQTPSHQVTQMGQEVILRCVPISNHLYFYWYRQILGQKVEFLVSFYNNEISEKSEIFDDQFSVERPDGSNFTLKIRSTKLEDSAMYFCASSEWGPEDFGPGTRLTVT.

The V call is TRBV2, the J call TRBJ2-3; the D is unclear. Trimming removed 5 bases from V and 2 bases from J, with 8 bases in between. The CDR3 is made up of 13 amino acids. Looked up from germline, CDR1 is SNHLY and CDR2 is FYNNEI. CDR3: CASSNYLTDTQYF. In DNA, the CDR3 is TGTGCCAGCAGTAACTACCTCACAGATACGCAGTATTTT.

The chain has TRBV19 and TRBJ1-2, with 10 bases that match TRBD1. This CDR3 has 17 amino acids. The trim removed 9 bases at V and 4 bases at J, leaving 17 bases unmatched. Germline V gene lookup returns CDR1 LNHDA and CDR2 SQIVND (reference sequence). For the CDR3, the DNA is TGTGCCAGCGGTAGCGGGGACAGGGGAACACCTTTCTATGGCTACACCTTC. The encoded protein is CASGSGDRGTPFYGYTF.

The chain employs TRBV5-8 and TRBJ1-1, with 9 bases identical to TRBD1. Germline CDR1 reads SGHTS; CDR2 reads YDEGEE. Trimming took 4 bases from V and 5 from J; bases not matched to a gene: 9. This CDR3 has 15 amino acids. The CDR3 sequence: CASSGSGTGRTEAFF. CDR3 nucleotides: TGTGCCAGCAGCGGGTCGGGGACAGGGCGGACTGAAGCTTTCTTT.

This clone has just a few counts. The chain links TRBV19 to TRBJ2-3, with 12 bases identical to TRBD2. The CDR3 covers 15 residues. Trimming cost V 6 bases and J 4 bases; bases outside gene matches: 5. Germline CDR1 reads LNHDA; CDR2 reads SQIVND (reference sequence). The CDR3 spells CASSRTSGNADTQYF. CDR3 DNA sequence: TGTGCCAGTAGCCGGACTAGCGGGAACGCAGATACGCAGTATTTT.

The chain recombines TRBV9 with TRBJ2-7; 8 positions agree with TRBD1. The CDR3 loop spans 14 amino acids. CDR1 SGDLS and CDR2 YYNGEE come from the germline V gene. J lost 0 bases, V lost 7 bases, and 6 bases had no gene match. In DNA, the CDR3 is TGTGCCAGCGGGAAGACAGGGGCCTCCTACGAGCAGTACTTC. Amino acids: CASGKTGASYEQYF.

This chain uses TRBV4-1 with TRBJ1-1; TRBD1 matches 8 bases. The J segment lost 0 bases and the V segment lost 4 bases, leaving 16 bases of the junction unmatched. The CDR3 loop spans 19 amino acids. CDR1 is MGHRA, CDR2 YSYEKL, per germline. Here the CDR3 DNA reads TGCGCCAGCAGCCCAGCCTTCTCCGGGACAGGAATCATGAACACTGAAGCTTTCTTT. Protein sequence: CASSPAFSGTGIMNTEAFF.

CDR3 coding DNA: TGCGCCAGCAGCCAAGATCCCAGACTAGCGGGTTTAAGCACAGATACGCAGTATTTT. This codes for CASSQDPRLAGLSTDTQYF. V and J are TRBV4-1 and TRBJ2-3; 10 nucleotides agree with TRBD2. The germline gives CDR1 MGHRA, CDR2 YSYEKL. The length of the CDR3 is 19 residues. The V gene end was trimmed by 0 bases and the J gene end by 0 bases; junction bases not matched to a gene: 9.

J is TRBJ1-3 and V is TRBV19; 9 nucleotides agree with TRBD1. The CDR3 length is 13 residues. Germline CDR1 is LNHDA and CDR2 is SQIVND (reference sequence). Trimming removed 8 bases from V and 4 bases from J; junction bases left unmatched: 3. The DNA of the CDR3 is TGTGCCAGTTGGACAGGGGCCGGAAACACCATATATTTT. This translates into CASWTGAGNTIYF.

This chain joins TRBV10-3 and TRBJ1-2; D is perhaps TRBD1 (5 bases). CDR3 size: 16 residues. Germline V gene lookup returns CDR1 ENHRY and CDR2 SYGVKD. Trimming took 4 bases from V and 2 from J, leaving 17 bases between them. Here the CDR3 DNA reads TGTGCCATCAGTGGGGGGGTGGTAGCCCAAAACTATGGCTACACCTTC. It yields the protein CAISGGVVAQNYGYTF.

The chain employs TRBV2 and TRBJ2-3, with D perhaps TRBD2 (7 bases). Trimming took off 6 bases at V and 2 bases at J, with 18 bases between the two ends. Germline V gene data show CDR1 as SNHLY and CDR2 as FYNNEI. The CDR3 runs 16 residues. The CDR3 loop is CASSPGGRRNTDTQYF. Written as DNA, the CDR3 is TGTGCCAGCAGCCCCGGGGGGCGGAGAAACACAGATACGCAGTATTTT. The variable domain in full, with the rest retrieved from reference TRBV2 and TRBJ2-3, is EPEVTQTPSHQVTQMGQEVILRCVPISNHLYFYWYRQILGQKVEFLVSFYNNEISEKSEIFDDQFSVERPDGSNFTLKIRSTKLEDSAMYFCASSPGGRRNTDTQYFGPGTRLTVL.

The chain carries TRBV5-1 and TRBJ2-3; D is undetermined. V lost 5 bases, J lost 2 bases, and 6 bases lay in between. The CDR3 runs to 12 residues. Germline CDR1 and CDR2: SGHRS and YFSETQ. The CDR3 bases are TGCGCCAGCAGGTCTCCCACAGATACGCAGTATTTT. The encoded protein is CASRSPTDTQYF.

The chain combines TRBV3-1 (or the pseudogene TRBV3-2) with TRBJ1-6; TRBD1 is a possible D gene (5 bases). The V end lost 5 bases, the J end lost 14 bases, and 13 bases lay between the germline ends. Germline V CDR1 and CDR2: LGHDT, YNNKEL (reference sequence). The CDR3 spans 12 residues. The CDR3 region has the DNA TGTGCCAGCAGCGGGATAGGGGTCGCCCTCCACTTT. Translated: CASSGIGVALHF.

The chain combines TRBV15 with TRBJ1-4, with 9 nucleotides matching TRBD1. The trim removed 5 bases at V and 5 bases at J, leaving 12 bases unmatched. The CDR3 loop spans 17 amino acids. CDR1 is LNHNV, CDR2 YYDKDF, per germline (reference sequence). The CDR3 reads CATSPLGGTGRNEKLFF. CDR3 nucleotide sequence: TGTGCCACCAGCCCTTTAGGGGGGACAGGGAGAAATGAAAAACTGTTTTTT.

This chain joins TRBV19 and TRBJ2-3; 11 nucleotides match TRBD2. CDR3 length: 16 amino acids. After removal of 5 bases from V and 4 bases from J, the junction contained 8 bases not matched to a gene. Per the germline V gene, CDR1 is LNHDA and CDR2 is SQIVND (reference sequence). CDR3 in DNA: TGTGCCAGTAGTGTCCTAGCGGGAGGCGAGGCAGATACGCAGTATTTT. Its protein product is CASSVLAGGEADTQYF.